Listed here is a single T cell receptor (beta chain). Germline assignment: CDR1 SEHNR and CDR2 FQNEAQ (reference sequence). CDR3 length: 16 amino acids. The ends lost 5 bases at V and 2 bases at J; junction bases unmatched: 7. The data derive from a study of blood T cell repertoires in COVID-19. Overall study context: Samples of COVID-19 (acute and convalescent) were obtained from the United States, Italy and Spain. In each case, the material was cDNA or gDNA derived from T cells, B-cell-depleted T cells, or PBMCs.

Original handling: Reference gene primer amplification yielded estimated nucleated cell counts. Sequencing was performed with immunoSEQ multiplex PCR; in TCRdb, only in-frame clones are kept and a portion is missing. V, J and clone size derive from that table, while D and trimming were established from the DNA sequence. The table lists tens of thousands of clones, 83% of them singletons. The sample taken for sequencing was peripheral blood. V and J are TRBV7-9 and TRBJ2-2, with 8 bases aligning to TRBD1. This clonotype was sampled from an elderly man with acute or convalescent COVID-19. CDR3: CASSARQGQNTGELFF. Written as DNA, the CDR3 is TGTGCCAGCAGCGCAAGACAGGGGCAAAACACCGGGGAGCTGTTTTTT.